This TCR beta chain was obtained from a study of patients and donors after allogeneic stem cell transplantation. This CDR3 spans 15 amino acids. With 3 bases clipped from V and 7 bases from J, the junction kept 7 bases outside the gene matches. In germline, CDR1 is ENHRY, CDR2 SYGVKD. TCRdb analysed the RT-PCR reads with MiXCR anew, one entry per CDR3 protein. The sample contains about a million distinct CDR3 sequences, about a sixth of which appear only once. The chain carries TRBV10-3 and TRBJ1-5; 9 nucleotides agree with TRBD1. The material sequenced was blood, either unsorted or a sorted T cell fraction (not recorded which). The TCR sequence derives from a human donor who was either an allogeneic HSCT recipient or a stem cell or donor lymphocyte infusion donor (not recorded which). It is not recorded whose cells these are; they may come from a transplant donor. CDR3 protein: CAISDGTGLRQPQHF. The CDR3 region has the DNA TGTGCCATCAGTGATGGGACAGGGCTACGGCAGCCCCAGCATTTT.